In its sample, the clone carrying this T cell receptor (beta chain) was seen many times. Its antigen is as yet unknown. Trimming removed 0 bases from V and 1 base from J, with 6 bases in between. The germline CDR1 and CDR2 sequences are GTSNPN and SVGIG (reference sequence). The CDR3 runs to 13 residues. Expressed TCRB transcripts were sequenced after all isolated RNA was converted to cDNA. Sequencing of naive, central memory and regulatory T cell samples gave an average of about 3.57 million reads. Clones were read by immunoSEQ multiplex PCR, and TCRdb kept only the in-frame ones, dropping some. The sample gives over 150,000 clones, approximately 8.1% of which show up once; less than 0.85% is in the top ten. This entry comes from a study of beta chain features in type 1 diabetes. Whole-study results and caveats: Moderately but significantly shorter TCRB CDR3s were found in Type 1 diabetes patients in all four CD4+ subsets.

This TCR came from a young man in good health. The chain employs TRBV30 and TRBJ1-1, with unresolved D. The sequencing input was central memory CD4+ T cells from blood. For the CDR3, the DNA is TGTGCCTGGAGTGTCTATCAGAACACTGAAGCTTTCTTT. It codes for CAWSVYQNTEAFF.